Shown below are 22 T cell receptor beta chains from a single sample sequenced in a study of cytomegalovirus exposure and HLA in healthy donors. PCR amplification relied on 60 Vbeta primers (plus 13 Jbeta primers). Profiled with immunoSEQ multiplex PCR; TCRdb holds only in-frame clones, not every one. This sample has approximately 99,000 clones, with about four fifths found just once. Source material: PBMCs. The receptors stem from a male donor in good health and CMV-seropositive.

V is TRBV2 and J is TRBJ2-7, with 7 bases fitting TRBD1. Germline values: CDR1 SNHLY, CDR2 FYNNEI. V lost 6 bases and J lost 4; bases outside the gene matches: 6. CDR3 length: 13 residues. CDR3 bases: TGTGCCAGCAGGGGGACAGCCACGTACGAGCAGTACTTC. This encodes CASRGTATYEQYF. Using reference TRBV2 and TRBJ2-7 for the parts outside the CDR3, the full variable domain is EPEVTQTPSHQVTQMGQEVILRCVPISNHLYFYWYRQILGQKVEFLVSFYNNEISEKSEIFDDQFSVERPDGSNFTLKIRSTKLEDSAMYFCASRGTATYEQYFGPGTRLTVT.

The chain is built from TRBV30 and TRBJ1-1; perhaps TRBD1 as D (5 bases). This CDR3 is built from 12 residues. V was clipped by 3 bases and J by 10 bases, with 15 bases between them. In germline, CDR1 is GTSNPN, CDR2 SVGIG (reference sequence). The CDR3 reads CAWRAGPGVAFF. The CDR3 region has the DNA TGTGCCTGGAGGGCTGGTCCGGGGGTAGCTTTCTTT.

The V call is TRBV18, the J call TRBJ1-4; D gene ambiguous. Germline V gene data show CDR1 as KGHSH and CDR2 as LQKENI. The ends were cut back, 2 bases at V and 0 bases at J, with 13 bases in the middle. This CDR3 region has 17 residues. The CDR3 nucleotides are TGTGCCAGCTCACCAGCACCCCCCCAGGCAACTAATGAAAAACTGTTTTTT. This sequence encodes CASSPAPPQATNEKLFF.

The chain is built from TRBV7-9 and TRBJ2-3, with D possibly matching TRBD2 (7 bases). V lost 1 base and J 4 bases, leaving 9 bases between the germline ends. This CDR3 region has 14 residues. Germline-derived CDR1 and CDR2 are SEHNR and FQNEAQ (reference sequence). The CDR3 sequence: CASSLEGGPDTQYF. As DNA, the CDR3 is TGTGCCAGCAGCTTAGAGGGGGGGCCAGATACGCAGTATTTT.

J is TRBJ2-3 and V is TRBV30; 7 bases map to TRBD2. V was clipped by 0 bases and J by 3 bases; unmatched bases: 6. Germline values: CDR1 GTSNPN, CDR2 SVGIG (reference sequence). The CDR3 sequence is 15 residues long. The CDR3 sequence: CAWSVGTGGTDTQYF. The CDR3 DNA reads as TGTGCCTGGAGTGTTGGTACGGGGGGTACAGATACGCAGTATTTT. Supplemented by reference TRBV30 and TRBJ2-3, the full variable domain reads SQTIHQWPATLVQPVGSPLSLECTVEGTSNPNLYWYRQAAGRGLQLLFYSVGIGQISSEVPQNLSASRPQDRQFILSSKKLLLSDSGFYLCAWSVGTGGTDTQYFGPGTRLTVL.

CDR3 nucleotides: TGTGCCAGCAGAAGGGGACAGAACTATGGCTACACCTTC. Translation gives CASRRGQNYGYTF. The rearrangement joins TRBV6-5 to TRBJ1-2; 7 bases are shared with TRBD1. The CDR3 is 13 residues long. V lost 6 bases and J lost 2; bases outside the gene matches: 3. Germline lookup yields CDR1 MNHEY and CDR2 SVGAGI.

J is TRBJ1-5 and V is TRBV6-5; no clear D. Trimming removed 7 bases from V and 4 bases from J, with 11 bases in between. Germline V gives CDR1 MNHEY, CDR2 SVGAGI. The CDR3 is 13 amino acids. The DNA for the CDR3 is TGTGCCAGCACTGCAGGTGGAAATCAGCCCCAGCATTTT. It specifies CASTAGGNQPQHF.

The chain carries TRBV7-2 and TRBJ2-7; TRBD2 might be the D (6 bases). The CDR3 extends over 15 amino acids. With 6 bases removed from V and 0 bases from J, the gap between germline ends came to 15 bases. Germline CDR1 is SGHTA and CDR2 is FQGNSA. CDR3 in DNA: TGTGCCAGCAGTTATAGCGGTGGGAGCTCCTACGAGCAGTACTTC. This encodes CASSYSGGSSYEQYF.

The V call is TRBV30, the J call TRBJ2-4; 8 nucleotides align to TRBD1. Unmatched junction bases numbered 10, after V lost 2 bases and J lost 16 bases. Germline CDR1 is GTSNPN and CDR2 is SVGIG (reference sequence). This CDR3 is 12 amino acids long. The CDR3 sequence: CAWSTTGTGQYF. The CDR3 bases are TGTGCCTGGAGTACAACCGGGACAGGACAATACTTC.

This clone was detected only once. The chain links TRBV9 to TRBJ2-2; D might be TRBD1 (6 bases). Germline V lookup: CDR1 SGDLS, CDR2 YYNGEE. CDR3 size: 15 residues. The germline V and J ends were trimmed by 4 bases and 4 bases, with 14 bases remaining between them. This CDR3 reads CASSPRQVGTGELFF. CDR3 bases: TGTGCCAGCAGCCCCAGACAGGTGGGCACCGGGGAGCTGTTTTTT.

The table lists this clone with a few counts. The V call is TRBV4-1, the J call TRBJ1-1; D is possibly TRBD1 (6 bases). From germline, CDR1 is MGHRA and CDR2 YSYEKL. Trimming pared 4 bases from V and 4 bases from J, leaving 16 bases between. The CDR3 spans 15 residues. This CDR3 is CASSPPQGRGTEAFF. Written as DNA, the CDR3 is TGCGCCAGCAGCCCACCACAGGGAAGAGGCACTGAAGCTTTCTTT.

V usage is TRBV2 and J usage is TRBJ1-5, with 10 bases fitting TRBD1. Germline lookup yields CDR1 SNHLY and CDR2 FYNNEI. The V gene end was trimmed by 7 bases and the J gene end by 9 bases; junction bases not matched to a gene: 9. CDR3 length: 14 residues. The CDR3 is CASTLTGGSGPQHF. The DNA for the CDR3 is TGTGCCAGCACCTTGACAGGGGGCAGTGGGCCCCAGCATTTT.

V and J are TRBV30 and TRBJ1-2, with 10 bases matching TRBD1. The CDR3 totals 14 residues. V lost 7 bases, J lost 6 bases, and 11 bases stayed unmatched. Germline assignment: CDR1 GTSNPN and CDR2 SVGIG (reference sequence). The CDR3 DNA follows: TGTGCCTCGGACAGGGGGGCTTTGAGGGATGGCTACACCTTC. Translated, it gives CASDRGALRDGYTF.

V usage is TRBV6-5 and J usage is TRBJ2-5; 12 bases map to TRBD1. The V and J ends lost 5 bases and 4 bases, in that order; junction bases with no gene match: 2. The germline CDR1 and CDR2 sequences are MNHEY and SVGAGI. There are 14 residues in the CDR3. The CDR3 sequence is CASSRGQGAETQYF. Here the CDR3 DNA reads TGTGCCAGCAGTAGGGGACAGGGGGCAGAGACCCAGTACTTC.

The chain recombines TRBV2 with TRBJ1-1; D is undetermined. The ends were cut back, 3 bases at V and 6 bases at J, with 8 bases in the middle. The CDR3 has 12 amino acids. Germline assignment: CDR1 SNHLY and CDR2 FYNNEI. CDR3 protein: CASSDLASEAFF. CDR3 DNA sequence: TGTGCCAGCAGTGATTTGGCATCTGAAGCTTTCTTT.

This clone was seen more than once but under ten times. The rearrangement links TRBV7-9 to TRBJ1-1; D unclear. The length of the CDR3 is 12 residues. With 1 base removed from V and 11 bases from J, the gap between germline ends came to 11 bases. CDR1 is SEHNR, CDR2 FQNEAQ, per germline (reference sequence). CDR3 DNA: TGTGCCAGCAGCTTAGGGCGTAGCATGGCTTTCTTT. Translation gives CASSLGRSMAFF.

The CDR3 DNA reads as TGTGCCAGCAGCTTGTTAGCGGGGGGCACAGATACGCAGTATTTT. Translation: CASSLLAGGTDTQYF. J is TRBJ2-3 and V is TRBV5-5; 9 bases are shared with TRBD2. CDR3 length: 15 amino acids. Looked up from germline, CDR1 is SGHKS and CDR2 is YYEKEE (reference sequence). The V and J ends lost 1 base and 1 base, in that order; junction bases with no gene match: 1.

V usage is TRBV7-2 and J usage is TRBJ1-2; TRBD1 aligns across 7 bases. CDR3 length: 15 amino acids. The V and J ends lost 4 bases and 4 bases, in that order; junction bases with no gene match: 9. Germline V gene sequence: CDR1 SGHTA, CDR2 FQGNSA. CDR3 sequence (DNA): TGTGCCAGCAGCTCCTACAGGGGAGGAGGCTATGGCTACACCTTC. Protein: CASSSYRGGGYGYTF. Full variable domain (remainder filled in from reference TRBV7-2 and TRBJ1-2): GAGVSQSPSNKVTEKGKDVELRCDPISGHTALYWYRQSLGQGLEFLIYFQGNSAPDKSGLPSDRFSAERTGGSVSTLTIQRTQQEDSAVYLCASSSYRGGGYGYTFGSGTRLTVV.

This chain uses TRBV5-1 with TRBJ1-4; maybe TRBD1 (6 bases). Germline CDR1 SGHRS, CDR2 YFSETQ. This CDR3 has 15 amino acids. Trimming pared 4 bases from V and 7 bases from J, leaving 17 bases between. Here the CDR3 DNA reads TGCGCCAGCAGCCTGGACGGGACAACCAGTGAAAAACTGTTTTTT. Residues: CASSLDGTTSEKLFF. The whole variable domain, filled in from reference TRBV5-1 and TRBJ1-4, reads KAGVTQTPRYLIKTRGQQVTLSCSPISGHRSVSWYQQTPGQGLQFLFEYFSETQRNKGNFPGRFSGRQFSNSRSEMNVSTLELGDSALYLCASSLDGTTSEKLFFGSGTQLSVL.

V gene TRBV10-3 combines with J gene TRBJ2-7, with 10 bases that match TRBD2. The CDR3 length is 15 residues. CDR1 is ENHRY, CDR2 SYGVKD, per germline. The ends lost 5 bases at V and 0 bases at J; junction bases unmatched: 4. CDR3 sequence reads: CAISRTSGTSYEQYF. The CDR3 DNA reads as TGTGCCATCAGTAGGACTAGCGGAACCTCCTACGAGCAGTACTTC.

V is TRBV7-8 and J is TRBJ2-7; TRBD2 agrees at 11 bases. The junction had 18 bases not matched to a gene; V was cut back by 5 bases and J by 6 bases. Germline assignment: CDR1 SGHVS and CDR2 FQNEAQ. CDR3 length: 18 amino acids. The CDR3 sequence: CASSPPIRASGGLFEQYF. CDR3 nucleotide sequence: TGTGCCAGCAGCCCTCCCATTCGGGCTAGCGGGGGGTTGTTCGAGCAGTACTTC.

The CDR3 DNA sequence: TGTGCCAGCAGCTTAGCGCCAGGGGCGGGTGAAAAACTGTTTTTT. Its translation: CASSLAPGAGEKLFF. This sequence joins TRBV7-2 and TRBJ1-4; D possibly corresponds to TRBD1 (6 bases). This CDR3 is built from 15 residues. Between the trimmed V and J ends, which lost 0 bases and 7 bases, there was a span of 12 bases. Germline values: CDR1 SGHTA, CDR2 FQGNSA. The complete variable domain, with remaining parts taken from reference TRBV7-2 and TRBJ1-4, reads GAGVSQSPSNKVTEKGKDVELRCDPISGHTALYWYRQSLGQGLEFLIYFQGNSAPDKSGLPSDRFSAERTGGSVSTLTIQRTQQEDSAVYLCASSLAPGAGEKLFFGSGTQLSVL.